A single sample gave rise to the 29 T cell receptor beta chains below, sequenced in a study of tumor-infiltrating lymphocytes in localized non-small cell lung cancer. Profiling relied on immunoSEQ multiplex PCR, and the TCRdb table lists in-frame clones only, not all of them. The data hold 9,500 to 15,000 clones, with about nine tenths observed a single time. Sample: lung tumor tissue. The receptors originated from a human donor with non-small cell lung cancer.

In its sample, this clone was seen once. This chain connects TRBV19 to TRBJ1-5, with 7 bases lining up with TRBD1. Germline CDR1 and CDR2: LNHDA and SQIVND (reference sequence). The CDR3 extends over 13 amino acids. With V trimmed by 10 bases and J by 4 bases, 7 bases remained unmatched. CDR3 amino acids: CATQGQANQPQHF. CDR3 nucleotides: TGTGCCACCCAAGGACAGGCAAATCAGCCCCAGCATTTT.

This chain uses TRBV5-4 with TRBJ2-7; D perhaps matches TRBD2 (5 bases). The CDR3 has 15 residues. The germline V gene encodes CDR1 SGHNT and CDR2 YYREEE (reference sequence). V lost 2 bases to trimming and J lost 2 bases, with 14 bases between them. CDR3 nucleotide sequence: TGTGCCAGCAGCTTCACGGCAGCGGCGACCTACGAGCAGTACTTC. Translated, it gives CASSFTAAATYEQYF.

This chain connects TRBV23-1 to TRBJ2-7; D unclear. TRBV23-1 falls under the ORF class, with uncertain function. The CDR3 spans 12 residues. Between the trimmed V and J ends, which lost 4 bases and 6 bases, there was a span of 10 bases. CDR3 nucleotide sequence: TGCGCCAGCAGTCTAGGTGGTTCCGAGCAGTACTTC. It specifies CASSLGGSEQYF.

The rearrangement links TRBV2 to TRBJ1-5; 8 positions agree with TRBD1. The J segment lost 6 bases and the V segment lost 6 bases, leaving 10 bases of the junction unmatched. CDR3 length equals 15 residues. The germline gives CDR1 SNHLY, CDR2 FYNNEI. CDR3 sequence: CASRDTGGASQPQHF. CDR3 DNA sequence: TGTGCCAGCAGGGACACAGGGGGAGCGAGTCAGCCCCAGCATTTT.

The CDR3 bases are TGTGCCAGCAGCTTAACTGAGGTGGGGGCTTTCTTT. Protein product: CASSLTEVGAFF. V usage is TRBV7-9 and J usage is TRBJ1-1; D unclear. Trimming removed 2 bases from V and 11 bases from J, with 12 bases in between. The CDR3 has 12 amino acids. Per the germline V gene, CDR1 is SEHNR and CDR2 is FQNEAQ (reference sequence).

The chain recombines TRBV7-9 with TRBJ2-5; 9 positions match TRBD1. With V trimmed by 5 bases and J by 5 bases, 12 bases remained unmatched. This CDR3 comprises 16 residues. CDR1 and CDR2 from the germline V gene are SEHNR and FQNEAQ (reference sequence). As DNA, the CDR3 is TGTGCCAGCAGCCCCATAGGACAGGGGATAGCGGAGACCCAGTACTTC. Residues: CASSPIGQGIAETQYF.

The rearrangement links TRBV6-5 to TRBJ1-1; D ambiguous. CDR3 length: 14 amino acids. The V gene lost 2 bases and the J gene lost 1 base, with 8 bases spanning the gap. CDR1 and CDR2 from the germline V gene are MNHEY and SVGAGI. CDR3 in amino acids: CASSYGRSNTEAFF. The CDR3 DNA sequence: TGTGCCAGCAGTTACGGCAGGTCGAACACTGAAGCTTTCTTT.

J is TRBJ1-1 and V is TRBV7-2; D call uncertain. Germline V gene lookup returns CDR1 SGHTA and CDR2 FQGNSA. The CDR3 consists of 14 residues. V was shortened by 4 bases and J by 2 bases, with 11 bases between the two germline ends. The CDR3 protein is CASSYRAYNTEAFF. In DNA form, the CDR3 reads TGTGCCAGCAGCTACAGAGCTTATAACACTGAAGCTTTCTTT.

The gene calls are TRBV7-2 and TRBJ1-2; D remains ambiguous. CDR1 and CDR2 (germline): SGHTA, FQGNSA. This CDR3 has 12 residues. V lost 2 bases to trimming and J lost 7 bases, with 8 bases between them. In nucleotides, the CDR3 is TGTGCCAGCAGCTTAAGTTCTAGTGGCTACACCTTC. Amino acids: CASSLSSSGYTF.

V is TRBV29-1 and J is TRBJ1-2, with 8 bases that match TRBD1. Germline V gene data show CDR1 as SQVTM and CDR2 as ANQGSEA. After removal of 5 bases from V and 6 bases from J, the junction contained 17 bases not matched to a gene. There are 16 residues in the CDR3. The CDR3 region has the DNA TGCAGCGTTATCTGGCCGGGACAGGCGATCCGGGATGGCTACACCTTC. This gives the protein CSVIWPGQAIRDGYTF. The complete variable domain, with remaining parts taken from reference TRBV29-1 and TRBJ1-2, reads SAVISQKPSRDICQRGTSLTIQCQVDSQVTMMFWYRQQPGQSLTLIATANQGSEATYESGFVIDKFPISRPNLTFSTLTVSNMSPEDSSIYLCSVIWPGQAIRDGYTFGSGTRLTVV.

The chain employs TRBV9 and TRBJ2-2, with a tentative D call TRBD2 (5 bases). Trimming pared 0 bases from V and 5 bases from J, leaving 8 bases between. The CDR3 covers 14 residues. In germline, CDR1 is SGDLS, CDR2 YYNGEE. The chain's CDR3 is CASSVGERTGELFF. The CDR3 coding sequence is TGTGCCAGCAGCGTAGGGGAGAGAACCGGGGAGCTGTTTTTT.

As DNA, the CDR3 is TGTGCCAGCAGCCAAGATAGAAGTCGCACCGGGGAGCTGTTTTTT. It specifies CASSQDRSRTGELFF. The J gene is TRBJ2-2, the V gene TRBV14; D gene ambiguous. V lost 0 bases to trimming and J lost 4 bases, with 9 bases between them. The CDR3 is 15 amino acids. Germline CDR1 is SGHDN and CDR2 is FVKESK.

V gene TRBV27 combines with J gene TRBJ2-7; perhaps TRBD2 as D (6 bases). Looked up from germline, CDR1 is MNHEY and CDR2 is SMNVEV (reference sequence). There are 18 residues in the CDR3. Deletions cut 4 bases from V and 2 bases from J, with 24 bases between. DNA of the CDR3: TGTGCCAGCAGTTGGCGGCCACAGGAGGGCTTCATGGCCTACGAGCAGTACTTC. Its protein is CASSWRPQEGFMAYEQYF.

The gene calls are TRBV7-9 and TRBJ2-5; D possibly corresponds to TRBD2 (6 bases). Germline V lookup: CDR1 SEHNR, CDR2 FQNEAQ (reference sequence). V was shortened by 2 bases and J by 1 base, with 17 bases between the two germline ends. The CDR3 totals 17 residues. CDR3 loop: CASSLQSLAYRQETQYF. The CDR3 bases are TGTGCCAGCAGCTTACAGTCCCTAGCGTACCGCCAAGAGACCCAGTACTTC.

The chain uses TRBV2 and TRBJ1-1, with 7 bases aligning to TRBD1. The CDR3 consists of 15 residues. Germline lookup yields CDR1 SNHLY and CDR2 FYNNEI. V was clipped by 1 base and J by 7 bases; unmatched bases: 9. The CDR3 DNA reads as TGTGCCAGCAGTGAAGACAGGGGCGTAATGGGTGAAGCTTTCTTT. This codes for CASSEDRGVMGEAFF.

The genes are TRBV13 and TRBJ2-7; no reliable D call. V was shortened by 6 bases and J by 3 bases, with 9 bases between the two germline ends. Germline CDR1 is PRHDT and CDR2 is FYEKMQ (reference sequence). The CDR3 consists of 12 residues. For the CDR3, the DNA is TGTGCCAGCAGTTCGATCTACTACGAGCAGTACTTC. This gives the protein CASSSIYYEQYF.

V and J are TRBV30 and TRBJ1-3, with D possibly matching TRBD1 (5 bases). Germline lookup yields CDR1 GTSNPN and CDR2 SVGIG (reference sequence). This CDR3 region has 15 residues. V was cut by 3 bases and J by 3 bases, with 15 bases left in between. CDR3 bases: TGTGCCTGGAGACAACCAGGGTCCCTTGGAAACACCATATATTTT. Translation gives CAWRQPGSLGNTIYF.

This clone was seen only once. The genes are TRBV10-3 and TRBJ1-1; no firm D call. The CDR3 is 11 residues long. CDR1 and CDR2 from the germline V gene are ENHRY and SYGVKD. The germline V and J ends were trimmed by 8 bases and 4 bases, with 8 bases remaining between them. CDR3 in amino acids: CAIGSGTEAFF. The CDR3 DNA is TGTGCCATCGGTAGTGGCACTGAAGCTTTCTTT.

The chain is built from TRBV5-1 and TRBJ2-7; 8 nucleotides agree with TRBD1. The CDR3 extends over 13 amino acids. V shed 2 bases, J shed 4 bases, and the junction held 2 bases outside the gene matches. From germline, CDR1 is SGHRS and CDR2 YFSETQ. The DNA for the CDR3 is TGCGCCAGCAGCTTTGACAGGGGTTACGAGCAGTACTTC. Its protein is CASSFDRGYEQYF.

The chain uses TRBV9 and TRBJ1-2; 8 bases line up with TRBD1. The CDR3 is 13 residues long. The germline gives CDR1 SGDLS, CDR2 YYNGEE. With 3 bases clipped from V and 8 bases from J, the junction kept 6 bases outside the gene matches. The CDR3 DNA is TGTGCCAGCAGCGATGGACAGGGCGACGGCTACACCTTC. The encoded protein is CASSDGQGDGYTF. Combining the CDR3 with reference TRBV9 and TRBJ1-2 gives the whole variable domain DSGVTQTPKHLITATGQRVTLRCSPRSGDLSVYWYQQSLDQGLQFLIQYYNGEERAKGNILERFSAQQFPDLHSELNLSSLELGDSALYFCASSDGQGDGYTFGSGTRLTVV.

A few counts support this clone. This sequence joins TRBV29-1 and TRBJ2-2, with 11 bases lining up with TRBD1. The CDR3 extends over 14 amino acids. Per germline, CDR1 SQVTM and CDR2 ANQGSEA. V gave up 6 bases and J gave up 3 bases; unmatched junction bases: 3. The CDR3 coding sequence is TGCAGCGTCCGGGGACAGGGGGACACCGGGGAGCTGTTTTTT. It codes for CSVRGQGDTGELFF.

This chain links TRBV15 with TRBJ1-2, with 7 bases that match TRBD1. Trimming removed 0 bases from V and 5 bases from J; junction bases left unmatched: 3. Germline V CDR1 and CDR2: LNHNV, YYDKDF (reference sequence). There are 14 residues in the CDR3. The CDR3 nucleotides read TGTGCCACCAGCAGAGACAGGGGGAGATATGGCTACACCTTC. This encodes CATSRDRGRYGYTF.

The chain links TRBV4-1 to TRBJ2-1; a possible D gene is TRBD2 (6 bases). There are 12 residues in the CDR3. The germline gives CDR1 MGHRA, CDR2 YSYEKL. V was pared by 3 bases and J by 6 bases, with 6 bases between. CDR3 region: CASSQGGNEQFF. The CDR3 DNA follows: TGCGCCAGCAGCCAGGGAGGCAATGAGCAGTTCTTC.

The chain is built from TRBV15 and TRBJ1-3, with D unclear. The CDR3 runs 12 residues. The germline V gene encodes CDR1 LNHNV and CDR2 YYDKDF (reference sequence). Deletions cut 1 base from V and 4 bases from J, with 2 bases between. Here the CDR3 reads CATSRVGNTIYF. The CDR3 DNA reads as TGTGCCACCAGCAGAGTCGGAAACACCATATATTTT. The whole variable domain, filled in from reference TRBV15 and TRBJ1-3, reads DAMVIQNPRYQVTQFGKPVTLSCSQTLNHNVMYWYQQKSSQAPKLLFHYYDKDFNNEADTPDNFQSRRPNTSFCFLDIRSPGLGDTAMYLCATSRVGNTIYFGEGSWLTVV.

The genes are TRBV25-1 and TRBJ2-2; D is undetermined. This CDR3 has 13 amino acids. V lost 1 base and J lost 4, with 4 bases in between. The germline CDR1 and CDR2 sequences are MGHDK and SYGVNS. CDR3 nucleotides: TGTGCCAGCAGTGAATGGGGCACCGGGGAGCTGTTTTTT. Its translation: CASSEWGTGELFF. Combining the CDR3 with reference TRBV25-1 and TRBJ2-2 gives the whole variable domain EADIYQTPRYLVIGTGKKITLECSQTMGHDKMYWYQQDPGMELHLIHYSYGVNSTEKGDLSSESTVSRIRTEHFPLTLESARPSHTSQYLCASSEWGTGELFFGEGSRLTVL.

The chain recombines TRBV5-1 with TRBJ1-3, with D unresolved. The V gene's germline CDR1 is SGHRS and CDR2 YFSETQ. This CDR3 is built from 13 residues. The V gene lost 4 bases and the J gene lost 1 base, with 6 bases spanning the gap. The CDR3 nucleotides are TGCGCCAGCAGCGCCGAGTCTGGAAACACCATATATTTT. This gives the protein CASSAESGNTIYF.

A single count supports this clone. V gene TRBV27 combines with J gene TRBJ2-7; D may correspond to TRBD1 or TRBD2 (6 bases each). Germline CDR1 and CDR2: MNHEY and SMNVEV (reference sequence). V shed 6 bases and J shed 6 bases, with 18 bases lying between them. This CDR3 contains 14 residues. The CDR3 sequence is CASRPEGVVIEQYF. The CDR3 DNA is TGTGCCAGCAGGCCGGAGGGGGTAGTTATCGAGCAGTACTTC.

The chain recombines TRBV18 with TRBJ2-7; TRBD1 matches at 8 bases. Trimming cost V 3 bases and J 6 bases; bases outside gene matches: 7. Germline-derived CDR1 and CDR2 are KGHSH and LQKENI. The CDR3 extends over 14 amino acids. The CDR3 DNA is TGTGCCAGCTCACCGTCGGGCAGGGGGCTCGAGCAGTACTTC. It yields the protein CASSPSGRGLEQYF.

This CDR3 reads CASSEDANTEAFF. The CDR3 coding sequence is TGTGCCAGCAGTGAAGATGCGAACACTGAAGCTTTCTTT. The J gene is TRBJ1-1, the V gene TRBV2; D gene ambiguous. The CDR3 has 13 residues. Trimming took 1 base from V and 1 from J, leaving 4 bases between them. CDR1 and CDR2 (germline): SNHLY, FYNNEI. Using reference TRBV2 and TRBJ1-1 for the parts outside the CDR3, the full variable domain is EPEVTQTPSHQVTQMGQEVILRCVPISNHLYFYWYRQILGQKVEFLVSFYNNEISEKSEIFDDQFSVERPDGSNFTLKIRSTKLEDSAMYFCASSEDANTEAFFGQGTRLTVV.